This is a list of T cell receptor beta chains from one sample in a study of early T cells in non-severe SARS-CoV-2 infection. One entry per CDR3 protein results from TCRdb running MiXCR on the 5' RACE reads. The table includes 55,000 to 70,000 distinct CDR3 sequences, about 10% detected once. Sequencing was carried out using whole blood. The receptors derive from an adult who was a healthcare worker with PCR-confirmed SARS-CoV-2 infection or an uninfected control (not recorded which). The CDR3 runs from the conserved cysteine through the conserved F or W. The order of the fields is J gene, V gene, D gene, clone size, CDR3 protein, CDR3 DNA. The D gene is left open where the match is weak. Clone size appears in some rows only: once, few, many, or a class for an expanded clone.

J: TRBJ2-2; V: TRBV20-1; D: TRBD1; size: .; CDR3: CSARERGTVNTGELFF; DNA: TGCAGTGCTAGAGAGAGAGGGACAGTGAACACCGGGGAGCTGTTTTTT
J: TRBJ2-2; V: TRBV6-2/TRBV6-3; D: TRBD2; size: .; CDR3: CASSQTSGRKTGELFF; DNA: TGTGCCAGCAGCCAAACTAGCGGGAGAAAGACCGGGGAGCTGTTTTTT
J: TRBJ2-6; V: TRBV3-1; D: .; size: many; CDR3: CASSQRGSGANVLTF; DNA: TGTGCCAGCAGCCAACGGGGCAGTGGGGCCAACGTCCTGACTTTC
J: TRBJ2-1; V: TRBV20-1; D: .; size: .; CDR3: CSAPPPRAAYNEQFF; DNA: TGCAGTGCTCCCCCCCCGCGGGCTGCCTACAATGAGCAGTTCTTC
J: TRBJ2-7; V: TRBV5-5; D: .; size: .; CDR3: CASSFGFRTGNSYEQYF; DNA: TGTGCCAGCAGCTTTGGGTTCCGGACGGGAAATTCCTACGAGCAGTACTTC
J: TRBJ2-5; V: TRBV13; D: .; size: few; CDR3: CASSSKGRIQETQYF; DNA: TGTGCCAGCAGCTCAAAGGGGCGGATACAAGAGACCCAGTACTTC
J: TRBJ2-1; V: TRBV12-3/TRBV12-4; D: .; size: .; CDR3: CASSEVGGKYNEQFF; DNA: TGTGCCAGCAGTGAGGTGGGGGGAAAATACAATGAGCAGTTCTTC
J: TRBJ1-5; V: TRBV27; D: TRBD1; size: many; CDR3: CASSQQGARFQPQHF; DNA: TGTGCCAGCAGTCAACAGGGGGCACGGTTTCAGCCCCAGCATTTT
J: TRBJ2-3; V: TRBV5-1; D: .; size: many; CDR3: CASSAGTSLFTDTQYF; DNA: TGCGCCAGCAGCGCGGGGACATCTCTTTTCACAGATACGCAGTATTTT
J: TRBJ1-1; V: TRBV20-1; D: TRBD1; size: many; CDR3: CSARFRGGGVAFF; DNA: TGCAGTGCTAGATTTCGAGGGGGCGGAGTGGCTTTCTTT
J: TRBJ2-1; V: TRBV5-8; D: TRBD1; size: .; CDR3: CASSLGQGARNEQFF; DNA: TGTGCCAGCAGCTTGGGACAGGGGGCGCGCAATGAGCAGTTCTTC
J: TRBJ2-3; V: TRBV20-1; D: .; size: many; CDR3: CSAREPGTGTDTQYF; DNA: TGCAGTGCTAGAGAGCCGGGTACGGGAACAGATACGCAGTATTTT
J: TRBJ2-1; V: TRBV5-4; D: TRBD2; size: .; CDR3: CASSHSGRDSREQFF; DNA: TGTGCCAGCAGCCATAGCGGGAGGGACTCAAGGGAGCAGTTCTTC
J: TRBJ2-1; V: TRBV20-1; D: TRBD2; size: .; CDR3: CSVKGLAGVDEQFF; DNA: TGCAGTGTCAAGGGTCTAGCGGGGGTCGATGAGCAGTTCTTC
J: TRBJ2-1; V: TRBV5-1; D: TRBD2; size: few; CDR3: CASSYWTSGNNEQFF; DNA: TGCGCCAGCAGCTACTGGACTAGCGGGAACAATGAGCAGTTCTTC
J: TRBJ2-1; V: TRBV5-5; D: .; size: many; CDR3: CASSLEGGIFVNEQFF; DNA: TGTGCCAGCAGCTTGGAGGGCGGGATATTCGTCAATGAGCAGTTCTTC
J: TRBJ1-1; V: TRBV6-5; D: .; size: many; CDR3: CASSYSSFGTSNTEAFF; DNA: TGTGCCAGCAGTTACTCGAGCTTCGGGACTTCGAACACTGAAGCTTTCTTT
J: TRBJ1-1; V: TRBV5-1; D: .; size: many; CDR3: CASSRDPNTEAFF; DNA: TGCGCCAGCAGCCGGGATCCCAACACTGAAGCTTTCTTT
J: TRBJ1-2; V: TRBV12-3/TRBV12-4; D: .; size: .; CDR3: CASSLTLTNYGYTF; DNA: TGTGCCAGCAGTTTAACGCTCACAAACTATGGCTACACCTTC
J: TRBJ2-1; V: TRBV5-1; D: .; size: many; CDR3: CASSFDSYNNEQFF; DNA: TGCGCCAGCAGCTTTGACAGCTACAACAATGAGCAGTTCTTC
J: TRBJ2-2; V: TRBV12-3/TRBV12-4; D: TRBD2; size: many; CDR3: CASRGGLAGTGELFF; DNA: TGTGCCAGCAGGGGGGGACTAGCGGGTACCGGGGAGCTGTTTTTT
J: TRBJ1-5; V: TRBV24-1; D: .; size: few; CDR3: CATSEGQPNQPQHF; DNA: TGTGCCACCAGTGAAGGACAGCCCAATCAGCCCCAGCATTTT
J: TRBJ2-3; V: TRBV11-2; D: TRBD2; size: many; CDR3: CASSLASRASGLDTQYF; DNA: TGTGCCAGCAGCTTAGCCTCCCGGGCTAGCGGGTTAGATACGCAGTATTTT
J: TRBJ2-7; V: TRBV11-2; D: .; size: many; CDR3: CASSSQPSYEQYF; DNA: TGTGCCAGCAGCTCCCAGCCGTCCTACGAGCAGTACTTC
J: TRBJ2-2; V: TRBV30; D: .; size: few; CDR3: CAWKEARELFF; DNA: TGTGCCTGGAAGGAAGCGAGGGAGCTGTTTTTT
J: TRBJ2-7; V: TRBV29-1; D: .; size: .; CDR3: CSVAVMTSPEQYF; DNA: TGCAGCGTTGCAGTTATGACATCTCCCGAGCAGTACTTC
J: TRBJ2-5; V: TRBV10-3; D: .; size: many; CDR3: CAISGTTQETQYF; DNA: TGTGCCATCAGTGGCACGACACAAGAGACCCAGTACTTC
J: TRBJ2-1; V: TRBV19; D: .; size: many; CDR3: CASKWRESSYNEQFF; DNA: TGTGCCAGTAAGTGGAGGGAGAGCAGTTACAATGAGCAGTTCTTC
J: TRBJ2-1; V: TRBV10-3; D: TRBD2; size: .; CDR3: CAIGLAGGFYNEQFF; DNA: TGTGCCATCGGCTTAGCGGGAGGCTTCTACAATGAGCAGTTCTTC
J: TRBJ2-5; V: TRBV12-3/TRBV12-4; D: .; size: many; CDR3: CASSERSTQYF; DNA: TGTGCCAGCAGTGAGAGATCTACCCAGTACTTC
J: TRBJ2-5; V: TRBV20-1; D: .; size: .; CDR3: CSARVKETQYF; DNA: TGCAGTGCTAGAGTGAAAGAGACCCAGTACTTC
J: TRBJ1-1; V: TRBV29-1; D: TRBD1; size: .; CDR3: CSVVRQGTEAFF; DNA: TGCAGCGTTGTCCGACAGGGCACTGAAGCTTTCTTT
J: TRBJ2-2; V: TRBV11-2; D: .; size: many; CDR3: CASSLQQTLRGTGELFF; DNA: TGTGCCAGCAGCTTACAACAGACCCTAAGGGGGACCGGGGAGCTGTTTTTT
J: TRBJ2-6; V: TRBV5-5; D: TRBD1; size: many; CDR3: CASSPRDRATFSGANVLTF; DNA: TGTGCCAGCAGCCCCCGGGACAGGGCAACTTTCTCTGGGGCCAACGTCCTGACTTTC
J: TRBJ2-3; V: TRBV20-1; D: TRBD2; size: .; CDR3: CSAIHSGKKDTQYF; DNA: TGCAGTGCTATCCATAGCGGGAAGAAAGATACGCAGTATTTT
J: TRBJ1-3; V: TRBV12-3/TRBV12-4; D: .; size: many; CDR3: CASSLRELFGNTIYF; DNA: TGTGCCAGCAGCCTTAGGGAGTTATTTGGAAACACCATATATTTT
J: TRBJ2-2; V: TRBV4-2; D: TRBD2; size: many; CDR3: CASSQATSGSKGELFF; DNA: TGTGCCAGCAGCCAGGCGACTAGCGGGAGTAAAGGGGAGCTGTTTTTT
J: TRBJ2-7; V: TRBV29-1; D: TRBD1; size: .; CDR3: CSAGTGALYEQYF; DNA: TGCAGCGCCGGGACAGGGGCTCTCTACGAGCAGTACTTC
J: TRBJ1-1; V: TRBV7-8; D: .; size: .; CDR3: CARSPTHEAFF; DNA: TGTGCCCGCAGCCCCACCCACGAAGCTTTCTTT
J: TRBJ1-1; V: TRBV5-1; D: TRBD1; size: few; CDR3: CASSFADRAVAFF; DNA: TGCGCCAGCAGCTTTGCCGACAGGGCAGTAGCTTTCTTT
J: TRBJ2-7; V: TRBV3-1; D: .; size: many; CDR3: CASSHLGSYEQYF; DNA: TGTGCCAGCAGCCATCTGGGCTCCTACGAGCAGTACTTC
J: TRBJ1-5; V: TRBV27; D: TRBD1; size: few; CDR3: CASSDRGLNQPQHF; DNA: TGTGCCAGCAGCGACAGGGGACTCAATCAGCCCCAGCATTTT
J: TRBJ2-1; V: TRBV7-2; D: TRBD2; size: many; CDR3: CASSPWEGRNEQFF; DNA: TGTGCCAGCAGCCCCTGGGAGGGGCGGAATGAGCAGTTCTTC
J: TRBJ2-5; V: TRBV5-1; D: .; size: many; CDR3: CASSLLGILQETQYF; DNA: TGCGCCAGCAGCTTGCTGGGGATACTCCAAGAGACCCAGTACTTC
J: TRBJ2-7; V: TRBV5-6; D: TRBD2; size: few; CDR3: CASSPMGLAGGLLYEQYF; DNA: TGTGCCAGCAGCCCGATGGGACTAGCGGGAGGGCTCTTATACGAGCAGTACTTC
J: TRBJ1-4; V: TRBV4-1; D: .; size: many; CDR3: CASSQDSRTGLGKLFF; DNA: TGCGCCAGCAGCCAAGACTCCCGGACCGGGCTGGGGAAACTGTTTTTT
J: TRBJ2-7; V: TRBV6-6; D: TRBD1; size: many; CDR3: CASRPGTGIYEQYF; DNA: TGTGCCAGCAGGCCCGGGACAGGGATTTACGAGCAGTACTTC
J: TRBJ2-1; V: TRBV7-2; D: .; size: many; CDR3: CASSLGGHSYNEQFF; DNA: TGTGCCAGCAGCTTAGGCGGGCACTCCTACAATGAGCAGTTCTTC
J: TRBJ2-1; V: TRBV7-9; D: TRBD2; size: .; CDR3: CASPRTSGQPGYNEQFF; DNA: TGTGCCAGCCCACGGACTAGCGGACAACCGGGGTACAATGAGCAGTTCTTC
J: TRBJ2-1; V: TRBV10-3; D: .; size: .; CDR3: CAMTQGNPYNEQFF; DNA: TGTGCCATGACGCAGGGAAATCCCTACAATGAGCAGTTCTTC
J: TRBJ1-1; V: TRBV2; D: .; size: many; CDR3: CASRLGGGTEAFF; DNA: TGTGCCAGCAGATTAGGGGGTGGCACTGAAGCTTTCTTT
J: TRBJ2-7; V: TRBV29-1; D: .; size: few; CDR3: CSVVSGYSYEQYF; DNA: TGCAGCGTTGTGTCCGGTTACTCCTACGAGCAGTACTTC
J: TRBJ2-1; V: TRBV12-3/TRBV12-4; D: TRBD2; size: .; CDR3: CASSVSGGSYNEQFF; DNA: TGTGCCAGCAGTGTTAGCGGGGGCTCCTACAATGAGCAGTTCTTC
J: TRBJ2-7; V: TRBV20-1; D: .; size: few; CDR3: CSARNPQGYEQYF; DNA: TGCAGTGCTAGAAACCCCCAAGGCTACGAGCAGTACTTC
J: TRBJ2-6; V: TRBV30; D: .; size: many; CDR3: CACPPALSGANVLTF; DNA: TGTGCCTGCCCCCCGGCGCTCTCTGGGGCCAACGTCCTGACTTTC
J: TRBJ2-5; V: TRBV29-1; D: .; size: few; CDR3: CSVEKGTAQQETQYF; DNA: TGCAGCGTTGAAAAGGGAACGGCACAACAAGAGACCCAGTACTTC
J: TRBJ2-1; V: TRBV27; D: TRBD1; size: .; CDR3: CASSADRGHMNEQFF; DNA: TGTGCCAGCAGTGCGGACAGGGGGCATATGAATGAGCAGTTCTTC
J: TRBJ2-3; V: TRBV7-6; D: .; size: many; CDR3: CASSPEATGLLTQYF; DNA: TGTGCCAGCAGCCCTGAGGCGACGGGACTCCTTACGCAGTATTTT
J: TRBJ1-3; V: TRBV15; D: TRBD1; size: few; CDR3: CATSRDRAKTGNTIYF; DNA: TGTGCCACCAGCAGGGACAGGGCCAAGACCGGAAACACCATATATTTT